This TCR beta chain was recovered during a study of cytomegalovirus exposure and HLA in healthy donors. Study-wide results and caveats: The investigators catalogued 164 TCR beta chains as cytomegalovirus-associated.

The CDR3 contains 17 residues. CDR1 and CDR2 from the germline V gene are PRHDT and FYEKMQ (reference sequence). The V end lost 5 bases, the J end lost 0 bases, and 18 bases lay between the germline ends. About this clone itself: Its antigen is unknown.

With 60 Vbeta and 13 Jbeta primers, the PCR was carried out. Here immunoSEQ multiplex PCR was the method, and the copy in TCRdb shows in-frame clones only, minus some. This sample has about 190,000 clones, with 75% to 85% found just once. The sequence was obtained from a young woman in good health and CMV-seronegative. The chain joins TRBV13 to TRBJ2-3, with D tentatively TRBD2 (6 bases). What was sequenced was PBMCs. CDR3 residues: CASSDELGTYSTDTQYF. Here the CDR3 DNA reads TGTGCCAGCAGCGACGAATTGGGGACTTATAGCACAGATACGCAGTATTTT.